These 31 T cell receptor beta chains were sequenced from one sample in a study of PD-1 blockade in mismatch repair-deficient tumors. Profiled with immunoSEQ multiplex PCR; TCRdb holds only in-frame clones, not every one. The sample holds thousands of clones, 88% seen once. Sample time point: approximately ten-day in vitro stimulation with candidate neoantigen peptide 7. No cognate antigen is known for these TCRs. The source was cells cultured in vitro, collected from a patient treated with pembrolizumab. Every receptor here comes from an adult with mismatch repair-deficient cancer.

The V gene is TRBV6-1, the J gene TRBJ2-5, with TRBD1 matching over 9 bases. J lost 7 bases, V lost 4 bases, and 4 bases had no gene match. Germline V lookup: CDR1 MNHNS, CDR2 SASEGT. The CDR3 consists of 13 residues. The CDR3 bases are TGTGCCAGCAGTGCGGGACAGGGAGGGACCCAGTACTTC. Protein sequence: CASSAGQGGTQYF.

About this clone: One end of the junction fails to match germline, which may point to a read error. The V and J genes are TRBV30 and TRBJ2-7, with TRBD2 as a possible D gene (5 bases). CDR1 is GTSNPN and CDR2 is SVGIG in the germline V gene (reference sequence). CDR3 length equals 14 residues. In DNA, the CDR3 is TGTGCCCGGAGTGAGGGCTCTTACGGATACGAGCAGTACTTC. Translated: CARSEGSYGYEQYF.

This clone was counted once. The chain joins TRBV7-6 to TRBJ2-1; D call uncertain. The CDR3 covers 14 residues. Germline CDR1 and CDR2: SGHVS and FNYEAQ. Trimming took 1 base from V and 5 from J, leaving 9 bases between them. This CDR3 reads CASSLGNSNNEQFF. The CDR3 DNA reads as TGTGCCAGCAGCTTAGGGAACTCGAACAATGAGCAGTTCTTC.

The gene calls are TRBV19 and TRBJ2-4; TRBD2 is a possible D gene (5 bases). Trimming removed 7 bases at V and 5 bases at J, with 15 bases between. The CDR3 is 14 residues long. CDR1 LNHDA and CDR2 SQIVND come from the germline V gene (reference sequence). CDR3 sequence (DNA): TGTGCCAGTACCACTTCGGGGAGAGAAAACATTCAGTACTTC. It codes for CASTTSGRENIQYF.

The DNA for the CDR3 is TGCGCCAGCAGTGAGGACGACAGGGGTGGTGAGACCCAGTACTTC. Translated, it gives CASSEDDRGGETQYF. The chain combines TRBV10-1 with TRBJ2-5, with 8 bases aligning to TRBD1. The CDR3 covers 15 residues. The junction had 7 bases not matched to a gene; V was cut back by 2 bases and J by 5 bases. CDR1 is WNHNN, CDR2 SYGVQD, per germline (reference sequence).

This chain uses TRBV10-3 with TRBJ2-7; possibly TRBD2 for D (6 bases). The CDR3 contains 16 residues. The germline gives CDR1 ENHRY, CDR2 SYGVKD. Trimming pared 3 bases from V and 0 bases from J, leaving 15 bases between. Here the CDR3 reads CAISDYGTLSSYEQYF. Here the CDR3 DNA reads TGTGCCATCAGTGATTACGGGACTTTGAGCTCCTACGAGCAGTACTTC.

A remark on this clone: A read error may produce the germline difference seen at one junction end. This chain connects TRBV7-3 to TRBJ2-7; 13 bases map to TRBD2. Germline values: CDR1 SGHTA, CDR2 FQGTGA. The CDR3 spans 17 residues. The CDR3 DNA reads TGTGCCAGCAGCCTAACTAGCGGGAGGGGTGGTCGGTACGAGCAGTACTTC. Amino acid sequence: CASSLTSGRGGRYEQYF.

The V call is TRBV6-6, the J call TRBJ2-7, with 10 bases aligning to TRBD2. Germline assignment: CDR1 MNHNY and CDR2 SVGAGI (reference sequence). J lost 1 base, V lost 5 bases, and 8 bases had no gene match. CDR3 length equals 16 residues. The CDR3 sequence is CASSTLAGDRSYEQYF. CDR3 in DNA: TGTGCCAGCAGTACCCTAGCGGGGGACCGATCCTACGAGCAGTACTTC.

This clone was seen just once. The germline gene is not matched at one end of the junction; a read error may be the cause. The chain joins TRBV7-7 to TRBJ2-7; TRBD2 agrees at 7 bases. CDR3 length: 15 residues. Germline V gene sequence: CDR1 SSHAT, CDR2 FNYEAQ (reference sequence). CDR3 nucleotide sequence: TGTGCTAGCAGCGCCAAAAGCGGGGAAACCTACGAGCAGTACTTC. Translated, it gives CASSAKSGETYEQYF.

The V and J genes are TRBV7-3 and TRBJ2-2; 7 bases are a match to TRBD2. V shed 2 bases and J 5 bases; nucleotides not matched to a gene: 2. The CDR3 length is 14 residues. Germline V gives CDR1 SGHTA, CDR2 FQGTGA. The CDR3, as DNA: TGTGCCAGCAGCTTATCGGGGGGAACCGGGGAGCTGTTTTTT. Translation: CASSLSGGTGELFF.

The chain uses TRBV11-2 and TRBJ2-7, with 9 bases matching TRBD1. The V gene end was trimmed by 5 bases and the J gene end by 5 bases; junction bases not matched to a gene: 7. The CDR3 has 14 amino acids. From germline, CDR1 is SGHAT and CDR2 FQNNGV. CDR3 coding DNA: TGTGCCAGCAGCCAGGACAGGGGTCGGCACGAGCAGTACTTC. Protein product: CASSQDRGRHEQYF.

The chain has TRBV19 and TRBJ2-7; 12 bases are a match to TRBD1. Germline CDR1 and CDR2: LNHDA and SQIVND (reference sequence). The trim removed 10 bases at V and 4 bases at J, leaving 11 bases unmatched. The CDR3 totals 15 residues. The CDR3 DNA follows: TGTGCCACCCATGCTGGGACAGGGGGCCTTTACGAGCAGTACTTC. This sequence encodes CATHAGTGGLYEQYF.

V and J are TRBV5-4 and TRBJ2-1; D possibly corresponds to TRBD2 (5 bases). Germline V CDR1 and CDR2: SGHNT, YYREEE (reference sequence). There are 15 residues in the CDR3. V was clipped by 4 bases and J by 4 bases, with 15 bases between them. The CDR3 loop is CASSRGLPIYNEQFF. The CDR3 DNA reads TGTGCCAGCAGCCGTGGACTGCCGATTTACAATGAGCAGTTCTTC.

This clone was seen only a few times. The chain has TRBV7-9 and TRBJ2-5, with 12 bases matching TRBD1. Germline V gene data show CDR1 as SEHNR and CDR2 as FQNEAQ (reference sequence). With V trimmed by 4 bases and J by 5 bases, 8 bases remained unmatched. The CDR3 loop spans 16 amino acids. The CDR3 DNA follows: TGTGCCAGCAGCTCTCGACCGGGACAGGGGGCTGAGACCCAGTACTTC. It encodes CASSSRPGQGAETQYF. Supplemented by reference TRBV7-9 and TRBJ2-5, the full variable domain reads DTGVSQNPRHKITKRGQNVTFRCDPISEHNRLYWYRQTLGQGPEFLTYFQNEAQLEKSRLLSDRFSAERPKGSFSTLEIQRTEQGDSAMYLCASSSRPGQGAETQYFGPGTRLLVL.

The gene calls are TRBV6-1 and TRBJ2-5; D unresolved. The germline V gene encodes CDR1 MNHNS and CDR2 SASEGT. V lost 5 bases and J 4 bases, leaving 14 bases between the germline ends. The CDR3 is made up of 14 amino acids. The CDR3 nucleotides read TGTGCCAGCAGTCTTACCTGGTGGGGAGAGACCCAGTACTTC. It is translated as CASSLTWWGETQYF.

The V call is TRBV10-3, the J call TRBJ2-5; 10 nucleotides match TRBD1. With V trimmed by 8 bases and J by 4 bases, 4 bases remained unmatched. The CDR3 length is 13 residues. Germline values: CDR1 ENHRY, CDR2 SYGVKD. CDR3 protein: CAIGGDRGETQYF. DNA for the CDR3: TGTGCCATCGGTGGGGACAGGGGAGAGACCCAGTACTTC.

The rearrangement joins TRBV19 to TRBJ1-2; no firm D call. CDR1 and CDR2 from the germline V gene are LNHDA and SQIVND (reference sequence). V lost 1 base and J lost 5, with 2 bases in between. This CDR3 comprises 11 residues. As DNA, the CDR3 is TGTGCCAGTAGTATAGGGTATGGCTACACCTTC. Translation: CASSIGYGYTF.

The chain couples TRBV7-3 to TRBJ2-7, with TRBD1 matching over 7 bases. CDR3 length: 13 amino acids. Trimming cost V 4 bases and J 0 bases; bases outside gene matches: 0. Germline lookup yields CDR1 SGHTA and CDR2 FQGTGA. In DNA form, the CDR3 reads TGTGCCAGCAGCTGGGACAGCTCCTACGAGCAGTACTTC. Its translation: CASSWDSSYEQYF.

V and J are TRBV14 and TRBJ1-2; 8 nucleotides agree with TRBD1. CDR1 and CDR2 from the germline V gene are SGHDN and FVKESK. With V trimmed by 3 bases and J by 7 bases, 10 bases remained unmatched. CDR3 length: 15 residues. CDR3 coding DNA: TGTGCCAGCAGCCACCCCGGACAGGGCCGTTCTGGCTACACCTTC. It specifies CASSHPGQGRSGYTF.

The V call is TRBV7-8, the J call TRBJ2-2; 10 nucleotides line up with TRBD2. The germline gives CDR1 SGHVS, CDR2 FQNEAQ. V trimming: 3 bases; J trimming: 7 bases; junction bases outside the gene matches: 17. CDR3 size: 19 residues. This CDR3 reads CASSFRRQRLAGSFGELFF. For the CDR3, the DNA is TGTGCCAGCAGCTTTCGCAGACAACGACTAGCGGGTAGTTTCGGGGAGCTGTTTTTT. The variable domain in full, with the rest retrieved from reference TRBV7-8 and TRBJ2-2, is GAGVSQSPRYKVAKRGQDVALRCDPISGHVSLFWYQQALGQGPEFLTYFQNEAQLDKSGLPSDRFFAERPEGSVSTLKIQRTQQEDSAVYLCASSFRRQRLAGSFGELFFGEGSRLTVL.

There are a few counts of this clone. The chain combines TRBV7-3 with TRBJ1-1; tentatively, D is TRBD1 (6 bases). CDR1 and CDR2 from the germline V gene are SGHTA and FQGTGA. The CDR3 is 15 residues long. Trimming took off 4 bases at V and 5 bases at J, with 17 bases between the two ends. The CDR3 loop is CASSSRDTLGTEAFF. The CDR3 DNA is TGTGCCAGCAGCTCTCGGGACACCTTGGGGACTGAAGCTTTCTTT.

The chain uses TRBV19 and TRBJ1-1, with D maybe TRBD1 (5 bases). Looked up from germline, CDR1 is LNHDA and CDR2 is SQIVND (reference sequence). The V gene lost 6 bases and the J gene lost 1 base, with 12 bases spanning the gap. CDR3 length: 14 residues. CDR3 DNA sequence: TGTGCCAGTAGCCAAGGAGGGACGAACACTGAAGCTTTCTTT. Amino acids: CASSQGGTNTEAFF.

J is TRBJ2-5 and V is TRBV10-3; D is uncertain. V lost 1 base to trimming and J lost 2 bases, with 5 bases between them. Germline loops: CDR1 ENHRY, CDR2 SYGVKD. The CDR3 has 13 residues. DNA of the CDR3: TGTGCCATCAGTGAGTTGGAGCAAGAGACCCAGTACTTC. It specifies CAISELEQETQYF.

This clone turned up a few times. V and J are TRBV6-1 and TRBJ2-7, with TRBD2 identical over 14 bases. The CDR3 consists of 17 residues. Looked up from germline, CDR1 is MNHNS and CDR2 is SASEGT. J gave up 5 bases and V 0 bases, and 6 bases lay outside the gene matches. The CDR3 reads CASSEAGGGLAGDEQYF. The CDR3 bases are TGTGCCAGCAGTGAAGCGGGGGGGGGACTAGCGGGAGACGAGCAGTACTTC.

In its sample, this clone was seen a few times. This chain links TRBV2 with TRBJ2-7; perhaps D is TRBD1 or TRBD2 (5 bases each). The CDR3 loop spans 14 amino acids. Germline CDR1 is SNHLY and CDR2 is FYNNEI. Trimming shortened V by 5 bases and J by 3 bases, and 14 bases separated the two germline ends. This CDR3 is CASSSGTNRYEQYF. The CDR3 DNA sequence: TGTGCCAGCAGTTCCGGGACCAACCGCTACGAGCAGTACTTC.

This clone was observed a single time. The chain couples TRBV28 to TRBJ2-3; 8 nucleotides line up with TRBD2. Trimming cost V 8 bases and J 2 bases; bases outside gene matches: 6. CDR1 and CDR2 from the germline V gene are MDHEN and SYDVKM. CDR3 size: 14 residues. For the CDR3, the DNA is TGTGCCAGCCGGTCTAGCGGGTACACAGATACGCAGTATTTT. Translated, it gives CASRSSGYTDTQYF.

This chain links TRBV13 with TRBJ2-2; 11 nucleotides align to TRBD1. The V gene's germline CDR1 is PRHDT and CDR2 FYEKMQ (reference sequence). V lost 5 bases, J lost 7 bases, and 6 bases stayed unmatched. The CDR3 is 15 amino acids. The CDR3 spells CASSRDRGKDGELFF. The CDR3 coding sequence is TGTGCCAGCAGCCGGGACAGGGGGAAGGACGGGGAGCTGTTTTTT.

The chain's CDR3 is CASNRTAAREQFF. DNA of the CDR3: TGTGCCAGCAATCGGACAGCGGCGAGGGAGCAGTTCTTC. J is TRBJ2-1 and V is TRBV2, with TRBD1 as a possible D gene (6 bases). Germline lookup yields CDR1 SNHLY and CDR2 FYNNEI. The V end lost 7 bases, the J end lost 10 bases, and 17 bases lay between the germline ends. This CDR3 spans 13 amino acids.

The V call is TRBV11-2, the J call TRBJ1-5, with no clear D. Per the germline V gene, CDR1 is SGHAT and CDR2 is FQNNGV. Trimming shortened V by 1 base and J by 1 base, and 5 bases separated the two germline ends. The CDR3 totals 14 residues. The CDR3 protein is CASSLAGSNQPQHF. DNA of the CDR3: TGTGCCAGCAGCTTAGCGGGGAGCAATCAGCCCCAGCATTTT.

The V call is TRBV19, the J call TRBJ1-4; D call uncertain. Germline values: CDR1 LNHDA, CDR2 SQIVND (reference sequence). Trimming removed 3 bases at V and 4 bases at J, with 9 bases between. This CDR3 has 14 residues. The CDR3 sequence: CASSIRLRNEKLFF. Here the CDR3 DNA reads TGTGCCAGTAGTATTAGACTGCGTAATGAAAAACTGTTTTTT. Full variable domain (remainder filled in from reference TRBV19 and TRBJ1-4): DGGITQSPKYLFRKEGQNVTLSCEQNLNHDAMYWYRQDPGQGLRLIYYSQIVNDFQKGDIAEGYSVSREKKESFPLTVTSAQKNPTAFYLCASSIRLRNEKLFFGSGTQLSVL.

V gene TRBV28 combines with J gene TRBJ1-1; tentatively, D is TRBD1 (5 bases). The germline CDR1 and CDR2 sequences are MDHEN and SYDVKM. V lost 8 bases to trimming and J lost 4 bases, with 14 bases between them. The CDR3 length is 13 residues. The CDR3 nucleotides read TGTGCCAGCGTCTTTCGGGGGAGCACTGAAGCTTTCTTT. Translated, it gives CASVFRGSTEAFF.